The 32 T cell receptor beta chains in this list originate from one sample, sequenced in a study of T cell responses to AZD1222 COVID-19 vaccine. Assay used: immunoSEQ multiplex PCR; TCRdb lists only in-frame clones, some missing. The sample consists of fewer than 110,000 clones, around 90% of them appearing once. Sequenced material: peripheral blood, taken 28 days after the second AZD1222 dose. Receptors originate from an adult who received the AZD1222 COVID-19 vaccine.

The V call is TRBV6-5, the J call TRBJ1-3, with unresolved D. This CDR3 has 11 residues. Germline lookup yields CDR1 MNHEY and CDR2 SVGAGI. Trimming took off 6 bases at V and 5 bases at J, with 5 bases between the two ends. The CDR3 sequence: CASSHRNTIYF. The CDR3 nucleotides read TGTGCCAGCAGCCATAGAAACACCATATATTTT.

The CDR3 protein is CASSWGTSGSYEQYF. CDR3 DNA sequence: TGTGCCAGCAGCTGGGGGACTAGCGGCTCCTACGAGCAGTACTTC. The genes are TRBV5-4 and TRBJ2-7; 11 nucleotides agree with TRBD2. The CDR3 contains 15 residues. With V trimmed by 3 bases and J by 0 bases, 2 bases remained unmatched. Germline values: CDR1 SGHNT, CDR2 YYREEE (reference sequence).

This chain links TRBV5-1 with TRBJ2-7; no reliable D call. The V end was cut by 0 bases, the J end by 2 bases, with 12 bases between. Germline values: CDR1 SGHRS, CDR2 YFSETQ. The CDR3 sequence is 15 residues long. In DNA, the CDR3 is TGCGCCAGCAGCTTGGCCGCGCGGATTACCTACGAGCAGTACTTC. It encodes CASSLAARITYEQYF. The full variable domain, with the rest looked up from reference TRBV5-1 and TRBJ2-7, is KAGVTQTPRYLIKTRGQQVTLSCSPISGHRSVSWYQQTPGQGLQFLFEYFSETQRNKGNFPGRFSGRQFSNSRSEMNVSTLELGDSALYLCASSLAARITYEQYFGPGTRLTVT.

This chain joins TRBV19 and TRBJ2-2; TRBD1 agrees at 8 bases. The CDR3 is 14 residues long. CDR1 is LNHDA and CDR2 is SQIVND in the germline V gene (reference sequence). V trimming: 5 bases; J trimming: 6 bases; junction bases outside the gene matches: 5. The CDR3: CASSSGTGAGELFF. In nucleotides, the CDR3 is TGTGCCAGTAGTTCCGGGACAGGCGCCGGGGAGCTGTTTTTT. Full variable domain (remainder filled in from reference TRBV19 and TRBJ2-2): DGGITQSPKYLFRKEGQNVTLSCEQNLNHDAMYWYRQDPGQGLRLIYYSQIVNDFQKGDIAEGYSVSREKKESFPLTVTSAQKNPTAFYLCASSSGTGAGELFFGEGSRLTVL.

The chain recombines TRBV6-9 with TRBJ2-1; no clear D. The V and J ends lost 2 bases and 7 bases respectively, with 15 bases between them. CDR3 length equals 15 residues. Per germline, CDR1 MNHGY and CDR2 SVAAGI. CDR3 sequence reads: CASSYPRKSSNEQFF. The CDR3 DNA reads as TGTGCCAGCAGTTATCCCCGGAAGTCTTCGAATGAGCAGTTCTTC.

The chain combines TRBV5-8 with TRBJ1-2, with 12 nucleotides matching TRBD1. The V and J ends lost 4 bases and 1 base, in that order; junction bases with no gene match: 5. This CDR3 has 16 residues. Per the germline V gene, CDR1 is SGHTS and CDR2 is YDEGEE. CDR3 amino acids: CASSPGQGANNYGYTF. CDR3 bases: TGTGCCAGCAGCCCGGGACAGGGGGCGAATAACTATGGCTACACCTTC.

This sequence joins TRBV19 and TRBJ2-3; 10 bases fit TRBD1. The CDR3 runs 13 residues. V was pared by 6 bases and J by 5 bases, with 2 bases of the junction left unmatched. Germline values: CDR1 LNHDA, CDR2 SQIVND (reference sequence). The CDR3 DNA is TGTGCCAGTAGGGACAGGGGGTTAGATACGCAGTATTTT. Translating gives CASRDRGLDTQYF. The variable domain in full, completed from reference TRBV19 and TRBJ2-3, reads DGGITQSPKYLFRKEGQNVTLSCEQNLNHDAMYWYRQDPGQGLRLIYYSQIVNDFQKGDIAEGYSVSREKKESFPLTVTSAQKNPTAFYLCASRDRGLDTQYFGPGTRLTVL.

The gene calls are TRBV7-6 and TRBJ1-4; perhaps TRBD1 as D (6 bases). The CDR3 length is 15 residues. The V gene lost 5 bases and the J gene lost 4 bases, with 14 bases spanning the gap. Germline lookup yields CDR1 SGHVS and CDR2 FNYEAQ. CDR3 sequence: CASSPAGQINEKLFF. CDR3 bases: TGTGCCAGCAGCCCCGCCGGACAGATTAATGAAAAACTGTTTTTT.

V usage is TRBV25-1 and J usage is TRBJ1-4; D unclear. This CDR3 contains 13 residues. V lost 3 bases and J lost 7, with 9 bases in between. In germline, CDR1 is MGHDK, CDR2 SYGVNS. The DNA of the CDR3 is TGTGCCAGCAGTGACTTACCAGTTGAAAAACTGTTTTTT. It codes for CASSDLPVEKLFF.

CDR3 amino acids: CASSSNRGVNTEAFF. CDR3 DNA sequence: TGTGCCAGCAGCTCTAACAGGGGGGTGAACACTGAAGCTTTCTTT. The gene calls are TRBV7-8 and TRBJ1-1; TRBD1 matches 8 bases. This CDR3 spans 15 amino acids. CDR1 and CDR2 (germline): SGHVS, FQNEAQ. With V trimmed by 4 bases and J by 0 bases, 4 bases remained unmatched.

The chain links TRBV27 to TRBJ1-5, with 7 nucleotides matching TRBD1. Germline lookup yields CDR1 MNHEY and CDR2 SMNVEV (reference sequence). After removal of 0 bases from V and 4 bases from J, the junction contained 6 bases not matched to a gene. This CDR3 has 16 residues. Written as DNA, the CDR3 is TGTGCCAGCAGTTTATCGGGGACAGAGATAAATCAGCCCCAGCATTTT. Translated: CASSLSGTEINQPQHF.

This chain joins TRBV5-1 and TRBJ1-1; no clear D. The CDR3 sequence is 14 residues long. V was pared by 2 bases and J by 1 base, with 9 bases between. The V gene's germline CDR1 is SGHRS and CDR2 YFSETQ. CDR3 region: CASSFTQENTEAFF. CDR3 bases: TGCGCCAGCAGCTTCACGCAGGAGAACACTGAAGCTTTCTTT.

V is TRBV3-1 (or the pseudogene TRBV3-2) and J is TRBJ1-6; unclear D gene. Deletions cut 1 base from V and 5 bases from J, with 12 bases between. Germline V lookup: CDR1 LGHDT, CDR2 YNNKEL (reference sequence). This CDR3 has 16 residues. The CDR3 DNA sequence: TGTGCCAGCAGCCAAGGTCGCAGCCTTAATAATTCACCCCTCCACTTT. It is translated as CASSQGRSLNNSPLHF.

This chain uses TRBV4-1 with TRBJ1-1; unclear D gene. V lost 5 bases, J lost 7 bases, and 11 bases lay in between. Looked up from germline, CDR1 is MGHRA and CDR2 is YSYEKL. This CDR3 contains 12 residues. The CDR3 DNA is TGCGCCAGCAGCACCGCCATCAATGAAGCTTTCTTT. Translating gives CASSTAINEAFF.

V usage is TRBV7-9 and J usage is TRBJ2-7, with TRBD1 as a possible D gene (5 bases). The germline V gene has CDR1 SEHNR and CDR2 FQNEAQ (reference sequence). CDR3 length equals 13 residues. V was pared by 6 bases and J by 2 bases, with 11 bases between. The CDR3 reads CASRDPDTYEQYF. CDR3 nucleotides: TGTGCCAGCAGGGATCCGGACACCTACGAGCAGTACTTC.

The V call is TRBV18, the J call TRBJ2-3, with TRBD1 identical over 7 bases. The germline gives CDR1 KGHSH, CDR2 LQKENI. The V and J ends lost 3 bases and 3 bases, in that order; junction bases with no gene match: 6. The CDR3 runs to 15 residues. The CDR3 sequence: CASSPIQGRTDTQYF. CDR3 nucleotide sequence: TGTGCCAGCTCACCGATACAGGGGCGGACAGATACGCAGTATTTT.

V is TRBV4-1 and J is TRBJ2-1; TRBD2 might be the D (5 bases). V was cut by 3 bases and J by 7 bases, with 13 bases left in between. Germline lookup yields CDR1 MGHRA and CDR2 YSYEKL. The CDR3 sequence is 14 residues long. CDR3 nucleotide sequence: TGCGCCAGCAGCCACCTGACTACTCCTAATGAGCAGTTCTTC. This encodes CASSHLTTPNEQFF.

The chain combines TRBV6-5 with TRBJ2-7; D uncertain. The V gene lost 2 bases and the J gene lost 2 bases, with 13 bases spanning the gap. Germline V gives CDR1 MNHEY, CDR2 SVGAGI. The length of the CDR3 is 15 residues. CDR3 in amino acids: CASSYASQVTYEQYF. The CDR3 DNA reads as TGTGCCAGCAGTTACGCCTCCCAGGTAACCTACGAGCAGTACTTC.

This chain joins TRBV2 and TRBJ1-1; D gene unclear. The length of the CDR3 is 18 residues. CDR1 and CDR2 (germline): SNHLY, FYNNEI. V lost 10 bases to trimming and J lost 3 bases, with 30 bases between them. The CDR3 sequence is CATEAAPIRAGEDTEAFF. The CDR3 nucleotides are TGTGCCACCGAAGCGGCCCCCATTCGGGCCGGGGAAGACACTGAAGCTTTCTTT.

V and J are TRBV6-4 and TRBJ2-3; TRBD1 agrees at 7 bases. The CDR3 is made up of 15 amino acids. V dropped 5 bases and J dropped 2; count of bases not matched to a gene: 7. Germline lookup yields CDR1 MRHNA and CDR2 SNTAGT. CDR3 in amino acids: CASSTDRAPTDTQYF. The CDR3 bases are TGTGCCAGCAGTACCGACAGGGCTCCCACAGATACGCAGTATTTT.

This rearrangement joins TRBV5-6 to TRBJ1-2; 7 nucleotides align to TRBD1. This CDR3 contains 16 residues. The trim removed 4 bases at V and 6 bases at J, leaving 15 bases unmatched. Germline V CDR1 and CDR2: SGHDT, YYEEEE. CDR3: CASSQPSTGLSDGYTF. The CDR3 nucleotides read TGTGCCAGCAGCCAACCTTCGACAGGGTTATCCGATGGCTACACCTTC.

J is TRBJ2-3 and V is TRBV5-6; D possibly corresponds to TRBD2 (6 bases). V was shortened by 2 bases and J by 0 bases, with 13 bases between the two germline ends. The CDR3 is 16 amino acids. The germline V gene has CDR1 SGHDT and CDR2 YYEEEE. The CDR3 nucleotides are TGTGCCAGCAGCTTTGGGCTAGCGACTAGCACAGATACGCAGTATTTT. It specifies CASSFGLATSTDTQYF.

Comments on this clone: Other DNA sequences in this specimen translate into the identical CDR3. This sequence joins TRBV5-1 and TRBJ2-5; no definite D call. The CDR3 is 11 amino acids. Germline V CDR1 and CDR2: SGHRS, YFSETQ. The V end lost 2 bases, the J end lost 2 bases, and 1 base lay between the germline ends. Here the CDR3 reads CASSLQETQYF. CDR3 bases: TGCGCCAGCAGCTTACAAGAGACCCAGTACTTC.

The CDR3 DNA reads TGCGCCAGCAGCCCCCTCAGACAGTCCAGTAACTATGGCTACACCTTC. Protein sequence: CASSPLRQSSNYGYTF. The chain combines TRBV5-1 with TRBJ1-2, with D perhaps TRBD1 (5 bases). This CDR3 is built from 16 residues. Germline lookup yields CDR1 SGHRS and CDR2 YFSETQ. V was trimmed by 4 bases and J by 1 base, leaving 17 bases between them.

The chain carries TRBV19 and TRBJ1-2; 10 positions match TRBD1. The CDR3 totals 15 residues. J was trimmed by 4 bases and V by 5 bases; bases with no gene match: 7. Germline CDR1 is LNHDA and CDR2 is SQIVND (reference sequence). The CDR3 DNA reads TGTGCCAGTAGTCCCGCCGGGACAGGGGTCTATGGCTACACCTTC. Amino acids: CASSPAGTGVYGYTF.

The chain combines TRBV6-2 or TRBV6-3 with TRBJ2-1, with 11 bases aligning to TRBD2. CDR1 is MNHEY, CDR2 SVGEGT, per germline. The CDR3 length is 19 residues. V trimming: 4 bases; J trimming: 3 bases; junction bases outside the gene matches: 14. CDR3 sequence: CASSSPGLAGPGFYNEQFF. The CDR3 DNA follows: TGTGCCAGCAGTTCCCCCGGACTAGCGGGCCCCGGCTTCTACAATGAGCAGTTCTTC.

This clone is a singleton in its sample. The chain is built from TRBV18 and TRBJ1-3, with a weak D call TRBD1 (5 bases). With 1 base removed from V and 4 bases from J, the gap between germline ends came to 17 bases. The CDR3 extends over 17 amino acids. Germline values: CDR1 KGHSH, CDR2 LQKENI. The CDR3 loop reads CASSPQDIGDSGNTIYF. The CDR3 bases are TGTGCCAGCTCACCACAGGACATAGGGGACTCGGGAAACACCATATATTTT.

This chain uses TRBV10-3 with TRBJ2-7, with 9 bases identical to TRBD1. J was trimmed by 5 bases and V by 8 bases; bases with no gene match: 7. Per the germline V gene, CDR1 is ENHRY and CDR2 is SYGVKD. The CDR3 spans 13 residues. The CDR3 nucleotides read TGTGCCATCGCAACAGGGGGCGGAGACGAGCAGTACTTC. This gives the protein CAIATGGGDEQYF.

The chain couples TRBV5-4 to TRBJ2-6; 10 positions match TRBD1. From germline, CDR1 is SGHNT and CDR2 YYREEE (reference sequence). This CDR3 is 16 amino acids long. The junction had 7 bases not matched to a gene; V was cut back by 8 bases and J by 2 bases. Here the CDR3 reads CASTRDRGTGANVLTF. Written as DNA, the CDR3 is TGTGCCAGTACCCGGGACAGGGGAACTGGGGCCAACGTCCTGACTTTC. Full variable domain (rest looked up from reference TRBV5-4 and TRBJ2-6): ETGVTQSPTHLIKTRGQQVTLRCSSQSGHNTVSWYQQALGQGPQFIFQYYREEENGRGNFPPRFSGLQFPNYSSELNVNALELDDSALYLCASTRDRGTGANVLTFGAGSRLTVL.

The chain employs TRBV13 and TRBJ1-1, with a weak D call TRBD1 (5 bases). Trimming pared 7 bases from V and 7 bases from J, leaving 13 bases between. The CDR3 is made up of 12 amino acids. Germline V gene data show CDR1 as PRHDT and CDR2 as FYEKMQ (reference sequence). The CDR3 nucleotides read TGTGCCAGCACCGTAATGGGGGGTGAAGCTTTCTTT. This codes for CASTVMGGEAFF.

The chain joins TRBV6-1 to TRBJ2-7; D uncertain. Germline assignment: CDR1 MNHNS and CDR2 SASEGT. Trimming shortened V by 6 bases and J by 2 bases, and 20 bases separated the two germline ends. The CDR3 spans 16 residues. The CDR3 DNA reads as TGTGCCAGCAGGGAACCGGCGGCGCGGAGAGCCTACGAGCAGTACTTC. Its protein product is CASREPAARRAYEQYF.

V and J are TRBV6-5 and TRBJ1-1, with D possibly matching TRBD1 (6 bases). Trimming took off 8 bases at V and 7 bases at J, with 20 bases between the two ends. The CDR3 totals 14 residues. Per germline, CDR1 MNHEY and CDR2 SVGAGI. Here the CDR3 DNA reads TGTGCCAGCGTAGTGTCTCCAGGGGCGGATGAAGCTTTCTTT. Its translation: CASVVSPGADEAFF.